This T cell receptor (beta chain) is from a study of blood T cell repertoires in COVID-19. Study in general: T cells, B-cell-depleted T cells, or PBMCs supplied cDNA or gDNA.

Sequenced by immunoSEQ multiplex PCR; TCRdb stores in-frame clones only, minus some. The sample records more than 95,000 clones, roughly 84% being singletons. The germline gives CDR1 SGHVS, CDR2 FQNEAQ. Trimming took 1 base from V and 6 from J, leaving 13 bases between them. The CDR3 extends over 14 amino acids. The TCR comes from an elderly woman with acute or convalescent COVID-19. This rearrangement joins TRBV7-8 to TRBJ2-7, with a weak D call TRBD1 (6 bases). Material: peripheral blood. CDR3 nucleotides: TGTGCCAGCAGCTTAGTCGGGACATCAGTCGAGCAGTACTTC. As protein: CASSLVGTSVEQYF.